This T cell receptor beta chain originates from a study of blood T cell repertoires in COVID-19. Authors' data handling: Estimation of nucleated cell counts relied on the amplification of reference gene primers. Repertoires were generated with immunoSEQ multiplex PCR, while TCRdb's copy carries only in-frame clones and drops some. The V and J calls and the clone size are those of that table, but D and trimming were determined from the DNA. The sample holds 250,000 to 300,000 clones; roughly 93% are singletons and the top ten take about 2.5%. Germline CDR1 SGHRS, CDR2 YFSETQ. CDR3 length: 14 residues. V was shortened by 8 bases and J by 0 bases, with 11 bases between the two germline ends. Across about two dozen US areas, participants ranged in age from about 18 to 89 years. Participants had their cohort set by participant-reported clinical history.

The source of this sequence is a woman aged 40 to 50 with acute COVID-19. Specimen: PBMCs or T cells enriched from blood (not recorded which). The V and J genes are TRBV5-1 and TRBJ2-2; D is perhaps TRBD2 (5 bases). CDR3 sequence (DNA): TGCGCCAGTACGGAGGCTGCGAACACCGGGGAGCTGTTTTTT. Amino acid sequence: CASTEAANTGELFF.